The clone carrying this TCR beta chain was seen ten or more times. TCRdb fed the RT-PCR reads into MiXCR, producing one record per CDR3 protein. The sample lists around 700,000 distinct CDR3 sequences, 14% seen once, with just over 3.5% in the top ten. Sample: memory CD4+ T cells from blood. This receptor was identified in a female donor in good health, serving as a healthy control.

As DNA, the CDR3 is TGCGCCAGCAGCCTTACAGTGCAAGAGACCCAGTACTTC. Its protein is CASSLTVQETQYF. The chain links TRBV5-1 to TRBJ2-5, with unresolved D. This CDR3 comprises 13 residues. Germline V gene sequence: CDR1 SGHRS, CDR2 YFSETQ. Trimming took off 4 bases at V and 2 bases at J, with 9 bases between the two ends.